This paragraph covers one T cell receptor (beta chain) sequence. This sample was included in a study of technical replicates of blood from a handful of donors. Profiling relied on immunoSEQ multiplex PCR, and the TCRdb table lists in-frame clones only, not all of them. The sample shows more than 75,000 clones, about 94% of them seen only once. V shed 2 bases and J 1 base; nucleotides not matched to a gene: 9. The CDR3 is made up of 17 amino acids. CDR1 and CDR2 (germline): SEHNR, FQNEAQ (reference sequence). Sequencing was done on a sample of T cells isolated from PBMCs. The TCR sequence derives from a human donor in good health. This chain links TRBV7-9 with TRBJ1-1, with 8 positions matching TRBD1. CDR3 amino acids: CASSLTQGARWNTEAFF. CDR3 nucleotide sequence: TGTGCCAGCAGCTTAACCCAGGGGGCCCGGTGGAACACTGAAGCTTTCTTT.